At least ten counts were recorded for the clone carrying this TCR beta chain. Its antigen is currently unknown. The CDR3 runs 12 residues. After removal of 6 bases from V and 2 bases from J, the junction contained 0 bases not matched to a gene. Germline V lookup: CDR1 SQVTM, CDR2 ANQGSEA. The data were taken from a study of blood T cells in healthy people across ages. Study-level information: Template switching caught about one barcoded beta molecule for each two T cells. Study results and caveats: Donor CMV status, an unknown factor, possibly confounded changes in expanded clonotypes. Getting older went along with TCR beta diversity per million T cells dropping roughly linearly.

With a J-beta primer mix and a sample-barcoded 5' primer, a second PCR ran 7 to 11 cycles. MiXCR, applied by TCRdb to the 5' RACE reads, yields one record per CDR3 protein. Here the sample spans 710,000 or so distinct CDR3 sequences, roughly 20% being singletons. This sequence was found in a man between 65 and 85 years old in good health. Material: blood. The chain employs TRBV29-1 and TRBJ2-1, with TRBD2 matching over 8 bases. The CDR3 spells CSVGRAYNEQFF. CDR3 nucleotide sequence: TGCAGCGTCGGGAGGGCCTACAATGAGCAGTTCTTC.